The clone carrying this T cell receptor beta chain was found many times. The germline CDR1 and CDR2 sequences are DFQATT and SNEGSKA (reference sequence). The CDR3 extends over 15 amino acids. Trimming at V came to 4 bases and at J to 7 bases, leaving 8 bases not matched to a gene. The controls, all healthy individuals, were blood bank volunteers in Maryland, USA. Unsorted libraries came from 2 million PBMCs stored at -80 °C. This sample was included in a study of neurological immune-mediated disorders. Using its own MiXCR run on the 5' RACE reads, TCRdb lists one record per CDR3 protein. The table lists 65,000 to 80,000 distinct CDR3 sequences, 17% of them singletons.

The source material was PBMCs. The source of this sequence is a woman aged 40 to 49 in good health. The chain is built from TRBV20-1 and TRBJ1-6; 9 bases agree with TRBD1. The CDR3 loop is CSAIQDRGNNSPLHF. The CDR3 DNA reads TGCAGTGCTATCCAGGACAGGGGCAACAATTCACCCCTCCACTTT.